The rows below give T cell receptor beta chains drawn from one sample of a study of blood T cell repertoires in COVID-19. The protocol was immunoSEQ multiplex PCR, while the TCRdb copy is restricted to in-frame clones and leaves out a portion. The sample lists approximately 63,000 clones, 91% seen once, with over 7.5% in the top ten. Material: peripheral blood. All receptors derive from a human donor in a cohort sampled during active COVID-19. CDR3s include the opening cysteine and the closing phenylalanine or tryptophan. Fields, in order: J gene, V gene, CDR3 protein.

>TRBJ1-1|TRBV2
CASSDNRALEAFF
>TRBJ2-7|TRBV18
CASSPLGSSGGYEQYF
>TRBJ1-3|TRBV7-2
CASSLGQGAGNTIYF
>TRBJ2-1|TRBV5-6
CASSLDRGGLSLNEQFF
>TRBJ2-7|TRBV25-1
CASRQPSSYEQYF
>TRBJ2-3|TRBV3-1/TRBV3-2
CASSQLPGLAVTDTQYF
>TRBJ2-3|TRBV24-1
CATSASGGAGDTQYF
>TRBJ1-3|TRBV18
CASSPPEGGFGNTIYF
>TRBJ2-2|TRBV12-3/TRBV12-4
CASRLPNTGELFF
>TRBJ2-5|TRBV27
CASSLGAGFQETQYF
>TRBJ2-3|TRBV28
CASRGRGYVYTQYF
>TRBJ2-5|TRBV9
CASSVAGGAGTQYF
>TRBJ2-2|TRBV7-2
CASSKTASGGFTGELFF
>TRBJ1-4|TRBV12-5
CASGNRAPGQGIEKLFF
>TRBJ1-2|TRBV29-1
CSVEYADRENGYTF
>TRBJ2-3|TRBV30
CAWGRGGGRAGTDTQYF
>TRBJ2-7|TRBV24-1
CATSDPGTPPYEQYF
>TRBJ1-5|TRBV7-2
CASSLDTGLGNQPQHF
>TRBJ2-1|TRBV5-1
CASSSSSGSFSYNEQFF
>TRBJ1-2|TRBV10-3
CATKGAAEAGGDRGLGYTF
>TRBJ1-4|TRBV18
CASSSAGINEKLFF
>TRBJ1-5|TRBV6-5
CASSRDRAQPQHF
>TRBJ1-2|TRBV3-1/TRBV3-2
CASSQQGNYGYTF
>TRBJ1-5|TRBV28
CASSVTGGGQPQHF
>TRBJ2-5|TRBV28
CASSSRGRGEETQYF
>TRBJ1-2|TRBV18
CASSRVLVEDGYTF
>TRBJ2-2|TRBV27
CASSLAGWTGELFF
>TRBJ2-7|TRBV5-8
CASSDSGFPYEQYF
>TRBJ2-3|TRBV7-3
CASSLGRTGGADTQYF
>TRBJ2-1|TRBV9
CASSAGGLAGAPYNEQFF
>TRBJ2-2|TRBV19
CASSAGSTTGELFF
>TRBJ1-4|TRBV19
CASSTPLGRGDEKLFF
>TRBJ2-1|TRBV14
CASSLVAGGPNEQFF
>TRBJ2-2|TRBV5-1
CASSLAAANTGELFF
>TRBJ2-7|TRBV28
CASTGTYEQYF
>TRBJ2-3|TRBV7-9
CASSLGSFADTQYF
>TRBJ2-4|TRBV6-1
CASSEIAGLAKNIQYF
>TRBJ2-1|TRBV7-3
CASSLAGTDYNEQFF
>TRBJ2-1|TRBV19
CASSETSYNEQFF
>TRBJ2-3|TRBV6-5
CASSYSLAGEEDTQYF
>TRBJ2-3|TRBV7-2
CASSLVASGGPSGTDTQYF
>TRBJ2-6|TRBV5-1
CASSLVSGANVLTF
>TRBJ1-1|TRBV2
CASSDRVSHTEAFF
>TRBJ2-2|TRBV12-3/TRBV12-4
CASSFFPTGELFF
>TRBJ1-4|TRBV30
CAWSHDTPGQGRGGINEKLFF